One T cell receptor (beta chain) is described in this entry. Other DNA sequences in the sample encode the same CDR3. The sample originates from a study of shared clonotypes between healthy human individuals. Deep-level settings were used for running the assay. Sequenced by immunoSEQ multiplex PCR; TCRdb stores in-frame clones only, minus some. The table lists about 700,000 clones, approximately 74% of them singletons. The CDR3 totals 12 residues. From germline, CDR1 is MDHEN and CDR2 SYDVKM. Trimming cost V 3 bases and J 4 bases, with 4 bases left between them. This clonotype was sampled from a woman under 40 in good health. The chain recombines TRBV28 with TRBJ1-3, with unresolved D. The sequencing sample was made of memory CD4+ T cells sorted from blood. Noted subset: CD45RA-negative fraction. This chain's CDR3 is CASSFAGNTIYF. The CDR3 DNA follows: TGTGCCAGCAGTTTTGCCGGAAACACCATATATTTT.